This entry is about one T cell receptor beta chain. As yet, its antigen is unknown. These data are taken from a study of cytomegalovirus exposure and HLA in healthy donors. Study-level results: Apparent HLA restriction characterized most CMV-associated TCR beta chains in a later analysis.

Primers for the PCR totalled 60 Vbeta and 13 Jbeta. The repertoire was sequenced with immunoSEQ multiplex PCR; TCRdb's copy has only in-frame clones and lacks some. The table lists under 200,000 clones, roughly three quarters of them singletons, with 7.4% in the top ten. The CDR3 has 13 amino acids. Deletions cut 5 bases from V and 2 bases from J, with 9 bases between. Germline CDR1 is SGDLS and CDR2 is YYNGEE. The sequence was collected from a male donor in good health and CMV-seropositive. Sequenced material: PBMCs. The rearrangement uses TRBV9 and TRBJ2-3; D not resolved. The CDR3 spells CASRGPLTDTQYF. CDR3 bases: TGTGCCAGCAGGGGCCCCCTCACAGATACGCAGTATTTT.